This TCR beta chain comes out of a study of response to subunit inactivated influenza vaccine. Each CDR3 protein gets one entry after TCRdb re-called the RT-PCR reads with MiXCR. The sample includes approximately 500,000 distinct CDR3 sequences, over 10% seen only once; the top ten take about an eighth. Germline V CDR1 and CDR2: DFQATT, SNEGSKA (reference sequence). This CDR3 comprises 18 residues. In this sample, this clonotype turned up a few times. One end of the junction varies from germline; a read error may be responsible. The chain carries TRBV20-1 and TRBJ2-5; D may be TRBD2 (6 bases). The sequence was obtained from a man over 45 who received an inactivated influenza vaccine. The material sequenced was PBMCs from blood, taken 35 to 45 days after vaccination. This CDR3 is CCASGPGTSIWGQETQYF. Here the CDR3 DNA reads TGCTGTGCTAGTGGTCCCGGGACTTCGATCTGGGGCCAAGAGACCCAGTACTTC.